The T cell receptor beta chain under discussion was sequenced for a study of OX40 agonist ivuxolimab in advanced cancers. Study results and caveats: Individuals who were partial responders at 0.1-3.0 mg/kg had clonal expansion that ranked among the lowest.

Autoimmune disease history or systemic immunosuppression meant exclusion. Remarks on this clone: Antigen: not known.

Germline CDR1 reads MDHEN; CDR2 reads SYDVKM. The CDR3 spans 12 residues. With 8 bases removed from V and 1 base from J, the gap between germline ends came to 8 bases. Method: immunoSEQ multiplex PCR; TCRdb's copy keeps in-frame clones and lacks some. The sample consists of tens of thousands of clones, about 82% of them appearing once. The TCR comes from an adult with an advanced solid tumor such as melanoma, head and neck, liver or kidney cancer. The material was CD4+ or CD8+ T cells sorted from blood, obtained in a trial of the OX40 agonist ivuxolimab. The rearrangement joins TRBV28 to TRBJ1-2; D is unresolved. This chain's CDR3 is CASEERNYGYTF. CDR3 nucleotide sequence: TGTGCCAGCGAGGAGCGTAACTATGGCTACACCTTC.